This T cell receptor (beta chain) derives from a study of molecular identifiers for immune sequencing clone quantification. CDR1 and CDR2 (germline): MDHEN, SYDVKM. Trimming removed 3 bases at V and 3 bases at J, with 9 bases between. The CDR3 loop spans 13 amino acids. This clonotype was seen a handful of times. The antigen is unknown. As CD8+CD4-CCR7+CD45RA+ cells, naive CD8 T cells were sorted. Making the bulk TCR libraries relied on previously described methods and listed TCR primers. In TCRdb, the PCR reads were re-called with MiXCR into one record per CDR3 protein. The table records 65,000 or so distinct CDR3 sequences, about a fifth of them present only once. General study findings and limits: Spiked Jurkat TCR RNA from one cell was reportedly detectable among about 1 million naive cells.

This clonotype was sampled from a human donor in good health. Some libraries in this study had Jurkat cell RNA spiked in. The material sequenced was naive CD8+ T cells from blood, with Jurkat cell RNA spiked in. Subset: FACS-sorted CD8+CD4-CCR7+CD45RA+ naive T cells. The chain recombines TRBV28 with TRBJ2-7; D is uncertain. CDR3 bases: TGTGCCAGCAGTTTTTTTTATGGCTACGAGCAGTACTTC. Translation gives CASSFFYGYEQYF.